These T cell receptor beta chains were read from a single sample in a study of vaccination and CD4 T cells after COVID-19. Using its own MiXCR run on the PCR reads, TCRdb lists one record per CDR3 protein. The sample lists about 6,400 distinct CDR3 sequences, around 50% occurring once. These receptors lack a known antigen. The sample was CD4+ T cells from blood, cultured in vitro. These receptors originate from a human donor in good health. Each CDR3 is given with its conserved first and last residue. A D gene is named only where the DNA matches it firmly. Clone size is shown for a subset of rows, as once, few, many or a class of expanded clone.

TGCAGTGCTAGTCGGGGTGGGACAGATACGCAGTATTTT,CSASRGGTDTQYF,TRBV20-1,few,TRBJ2-3,.
TGTGCCATCCAGGGCCCGGGCTCCTACGAGCAGTACTTC,CAIQGPGSYEQYF,TRBV10-3,few,TRBJ2-7,.
TGTGCCAGTGGCAGGGGAGACTATGGCTACACCTTC,CASGRGDYGYTF,TRBV19,few,TRBJ1-2,.
TGTGCCAGCAGTTTATACGGGGGGACCCAGTACTTC,CASSLYGGTQYF,TRBV27,.,TRBJ2-5,.
TGTGCCACCAGTGAGGGGGGATTCACAGATACGCAGTATTTT,CATSEGGFTDTQYF,TRBV24-1,once,TRBJ2-3,.
TGCAGTGCTGTCGGCCGCGGCAACTACTACGAGCAGTACTTC,CSAVGRGNYYEQYF,TRBV20-1,.,TRBJ2-7,.
TGTGCCAGTTACCAGGGACGCCCTAACTATGGCTACACCTTC,CASYQGRPNYGYTF,TRBV6-1,.,TRBJ1-2,.
TGTGCCACCAGTGATTTTACTAAGGGGGATGAGCAGTTCTTC,CATSDFTKGDEQFF,TRBV24-1,few,TRBJ2-1,.
TGTGCCAGCAGCTTTGAGCAGGGGGTTAGCTACACCTTC,CASSFEQGVSYTF,TRBV7-6,few,TRBJ1-2,TRBD1
TGTGCCAGTACGGACCAGGGACAGGGAACCTTTAGTCAGCCCCAGCATTTT,CASTDQGQGTFSQPQHF,TRBV19,.,TRBJ1-5,TRBD1
TGTGCCAGCAGTGCCAGGGGGACCCAGTACTTC,CASSARGTQYF,TRBV25-1,few,TRBJ2-5,.
TGTGCCAGCACCCATGGGGGAACCGGGGAGCTGTTTTTT,CASTHGGTGELFF,TRBV19,.,TRBJ2-2,.
TGTGCCAGCCGCCCGTGGAAGGGAGGGGTTTCACCCCTCCACTTT,CASRPWKGGVSPLHF,TRBV28,.,TRBJ1-6,.
TGTGCCAGCAGCTTAGTTTTGGGGTTTGGTACAGATACGCAGTATTTT,CASSLVLGFGTDTQYF,TRBV7-9,.,TRBJ2-3,.
TGTGCCAGCAGTGGTACTGGGGTTACCCAAGCTTTCTTT,CASSGTGVTQAFF,TRBV28,few,TRBJ1-1,.
TGTGCCAGTAGTATCGGGAGGGTCAATGAGCAGTTCTTC,CASSIGRVNEQFF,TRBV19,once,TRBJ2-1,TRBD2
TGCAGCGTAATCCCGGGACAGGGAATGAACACTGAAGCTTTCTTT,CSVIPGQGMNTEAFF,TRBV29-1,.,TRBJ1-1,TRBD1